This passage covers 15 T cell receptor beta chains from one sample sequenced in a study of blood T cells in healthy people across ages. Together with a sample-barcoded 5' primer, a J-beta primer mix was included in a second PCR lasting about 6 to 11 cycles. A single record per CDR3 protein comes from TCRdb applying MiXCR to the 5' RACE reads. The sample records more than 650,000 distinct CDR3 sequences, about 24% being singletons. The sequenced sample was blood. The source is a man between 65 and 80 years old in good health.

This clonotype was observed a few times. A junction end diverges from the germline sequence, so it may reflect a read error. The chain links TRBV5-1 to TRBJ1-2, with D perhaps TRBD1 (6 bases). The CDR3 covers 16 residues. Germline V gene sequence: CDR1 SGHRS, CDR2 YFSETQ. Here the CDR3 reads CASSSGQQPANYGCTF. CDR3 sequence (DNA): TGCGCCAGCAGCTCCGGACAGCAACCTGCTAACTATGGCTGCACCTTC.

This clonotype has only a few counts. One base away lies a much larger clone, so this may be a sequencing read error. The V gene is TRBV6-2 or TRBV6-3, the J gene TRBJ2-5, with TRBD2 identical over 9 bases. The J call is in doubt because the DNA end fits TRBJ2-1 better. The CDR3 has 16 amino acids. The germline gives CDR1 MNHEY, CDR2 SVGEGT. CDR3 nucleotides: TGTGCCAGCAGTTACGAATTAGCGGGGGCTTACAATGAGCAGTTCTTC. This codes for CASSYELAGAYNEQFF.

V gene TRBV12-3 or TRBV12-4 combines with J gene TRBJ2-5; no definite D call. This CDR3 is built from 14 residues. Deletions cut 4 bases from V and 1 base from J, with 10 bases between. The CDR3 protein is CASSSRAFQETQYF. The CDR3 DNA reads as TGTGCCAGCAGTTCCCGGGCCTTCCAAGAGACCCAGTACTTC.

The chain couples TRBV20-1 to TRBJ1-2, with unresolved D. The CDR3 is 14 amino acids. The ends were cut back, 3 bases at V and 4 bases at J, with 15 bases in the middle. CDR1 DFQATT and CDR2 SNEGSKA come from the germline V gene (reference sequence). The CDR3 DNA sequence: TGCAGTGCTAGCGTCGGAGGGTTAAGCTATGGCTACACCTTC. This translates into CSASVGGLSYGYTF.

This clonotype has a handful of counts. The genes are TRBV20-1 and TRBJ1-1, with D perhaps TRBD1 (6 bases). Trimming took 2 bases from V and 2 from J, leaving 12 bases between them. The germline gives CDR1 DFQATT, CDR2 SNEGSKA (reference sequence). The length of the CDR3 is 14 residues. In DNA, the CDR3 is TGCAGTGCTAGAACCGACAGGCCAAACACTGAAGCTTTCTTT. This codes for CSARTDRPNTEAFF.

Regarding this clonotype: As the CDR3 is not closed by the conserved phenylalanine or tryptophan, this likely results from a read error. V and J are TRBV3-1 and TRBJ2-5, with a possible D match to TRBD2 (6 bases). The CDR3 has 14 residues. Germline V gene data show CDR1 as LGHDT and CDR2 as YNNKEL (reference sequence). V lost 1 base and J lost 1, with 7 bases in between. As DNA, the CDR3 is TGTGCCAGCAGCCAAGCGCGGGGCCAAGAGACCCAGTACTCC. Translation: CASSQARGQETQYS.

V usage is TRBV20-1 and J usage is TRBJ2-3, with D possibly matching TRBD2 (6 bases). V lost 3 bases and J 1 base, leaving 20 bases between the germline ends. This CDR3 region has 17 residues. Per the germline V gene, CDR1 is DFQATT and CDR2 is SNEGSKA (reference sequence). The CDR3 protein is CSASGYFGGIGTDTQYF. The CDR3 DNA sequence: TGCAGTGCTAGTGGGTATTTCGGGGGAATAGGCACAGATACGCAGTATTTT.

The chain employs TRBV12-3 or TRBV12-4 and TRBJ2-7; tentative D call: TRBD1 (6 bases). The CDR3 runs 14 residues. V was clipped by 3 bases and J by 8 bases, with 17 bases between them. CDR3 DNA sequence: TGTGCCAGCAGTTTGGGCTCAGGGGTCGCAAAGCAGTACTTC. It codes for CASSLGSGVAKQYF.

This clonotype was counted at least ten times. This chain joins TRBV4-2 and TRBJ2-1; tentatively, D is TRBD2 (5 bases). Trimming pared 0 bases from V and 6 bases from J, leaving 9 bases between. CDR1 is LGHNA, CDR2 YNFKEQ, per germline. The CDR3 sequence is 14 residues long. In DNA form, the CDR3 reads TGTGCCAGCAGCCAAGATCACGGGGTCAATGAGCAGTTCTTC. Residues: CASSQDHGVNEQFF.

The gene calls are TRBV18 and TRBJ1-2; 7 bases line up with TRBD1. Unmatched junction bases numbered 3, after V lost 3 bases and J lost 2 bases. This CDR3 contains 14 residues. In germline, CDR1 is KGHSH, CDR2 LQKENI. The DNA for the CDR3 is TGTGCCAGCTCACCGGGACAGAAAAACTATGGCTACACCTTC. Translating gives CASSPGQKNYGYTF.

A few counts support this clonotype. The chain couples TRBV5-1 to TRBJ2-5; 8 positions agree with TRBD2. J gave up 4 bases and V 0 bases, and 5 bases lay outside the gene matches. There are 15 residues in the CDR3. Germline CDR1 is SGHRS and CDR2 is YFSETQ. The CDR3 DNA reads TGCGCCAGCAGCTTGGTTAGCGGGGCCAGAGAGACCCAGTACTTC. It codes for CASSLVSGARETQYF.

There are a few counts of this clonotype. This chain links TRBV7-3 with TRBJ2-5; the match to TRBD2 covers 7 bases. Germline assignment: CDR1 SGHTA and CDR2 FQGTGA. There are 15 residues in the CDR3. Unmatched junction bases numbered 8, after V lost 2 bases and J lost 5 bases. The DNA of the CDR3 is TGTGCCAGCAGCTTATGGGGCGGGAGAGGCGAGACCCAGTACTTC. It is translated as CASSLWGGRGETQYF.

V is TRBV20-1 and J is TRBJ1-4, with TRBD1 as a possible D gene (6 bases). Germline CDR1 reads DFQATT; CDR2 reads SNEGSKA (reference sequence). With 3 bases removed from V and 9 bases from J, the gap between germline ends came to 14 bases. CDR3 length equals 13 residues. This chain's CDR3 is CSASWDTPKKLFF. The CDR3 coding sequence is TGCAGTGCTAGCTGGGACACCCCTAAAAAACTGTTTTTT.

This chain uses TRBV20-1 with TRBJ1-5; 9 positions agree with TRBD1. The trim removed 0 bases at V and 4 bases at J, leaving 1 base unmatched. The CDR3 contains 14 residues. Germline V CDR1 and CDR2: DFQATT, SNEGSKA (reference sequence). The DNA for the CDR3 is TGCAGTGCTAGAGATGACAGGGGGAATCAGCCCCAGCATTTT. Encoded protein: CSARDDRGNQPQHF.

J is TRBJ2-1 and V is TRBV28; 8 nucleotides line up with TRBD2. The J call may be wrong; the DNA end is better matched by TRBJ2-7. CDR1 is MDHEN and CDR2 is SYDVKM in the germline V gene. CDR3 length: 16 amino acids. The CDR3 sequence: CASSSPSRGLVVEQYF. For the CDR3, the DNA is TGTGCCAGCAGTTCCCCCTCGAGGGGACTAGTGGTGGAGCAGTACTTC.